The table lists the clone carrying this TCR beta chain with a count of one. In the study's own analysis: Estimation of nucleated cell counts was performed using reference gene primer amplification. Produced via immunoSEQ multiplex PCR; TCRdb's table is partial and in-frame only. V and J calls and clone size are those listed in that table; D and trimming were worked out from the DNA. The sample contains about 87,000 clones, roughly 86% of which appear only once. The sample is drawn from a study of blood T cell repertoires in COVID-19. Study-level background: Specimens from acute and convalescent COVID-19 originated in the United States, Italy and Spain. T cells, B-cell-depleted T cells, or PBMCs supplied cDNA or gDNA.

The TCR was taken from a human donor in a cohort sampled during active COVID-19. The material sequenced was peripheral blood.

The CDR3 region has the DNA TGTGCCAGCAGCCAAGCGACAGGGGGCTTCACTGAAGCTTTCTTT. This encodes CASSQATGGFTEAFF. The J gene is TRBJ1-1, the V gene TRBV7-9, with 10 bases fitting TRBD1. V lost 5 bases, J lost 4 bases, and 7 bases stayed unmatched. CDR3 length: 15 amino acids. CDR1 and CDR2 from the germline V gene are SEHNR and FQNEAQ (reference sequence).